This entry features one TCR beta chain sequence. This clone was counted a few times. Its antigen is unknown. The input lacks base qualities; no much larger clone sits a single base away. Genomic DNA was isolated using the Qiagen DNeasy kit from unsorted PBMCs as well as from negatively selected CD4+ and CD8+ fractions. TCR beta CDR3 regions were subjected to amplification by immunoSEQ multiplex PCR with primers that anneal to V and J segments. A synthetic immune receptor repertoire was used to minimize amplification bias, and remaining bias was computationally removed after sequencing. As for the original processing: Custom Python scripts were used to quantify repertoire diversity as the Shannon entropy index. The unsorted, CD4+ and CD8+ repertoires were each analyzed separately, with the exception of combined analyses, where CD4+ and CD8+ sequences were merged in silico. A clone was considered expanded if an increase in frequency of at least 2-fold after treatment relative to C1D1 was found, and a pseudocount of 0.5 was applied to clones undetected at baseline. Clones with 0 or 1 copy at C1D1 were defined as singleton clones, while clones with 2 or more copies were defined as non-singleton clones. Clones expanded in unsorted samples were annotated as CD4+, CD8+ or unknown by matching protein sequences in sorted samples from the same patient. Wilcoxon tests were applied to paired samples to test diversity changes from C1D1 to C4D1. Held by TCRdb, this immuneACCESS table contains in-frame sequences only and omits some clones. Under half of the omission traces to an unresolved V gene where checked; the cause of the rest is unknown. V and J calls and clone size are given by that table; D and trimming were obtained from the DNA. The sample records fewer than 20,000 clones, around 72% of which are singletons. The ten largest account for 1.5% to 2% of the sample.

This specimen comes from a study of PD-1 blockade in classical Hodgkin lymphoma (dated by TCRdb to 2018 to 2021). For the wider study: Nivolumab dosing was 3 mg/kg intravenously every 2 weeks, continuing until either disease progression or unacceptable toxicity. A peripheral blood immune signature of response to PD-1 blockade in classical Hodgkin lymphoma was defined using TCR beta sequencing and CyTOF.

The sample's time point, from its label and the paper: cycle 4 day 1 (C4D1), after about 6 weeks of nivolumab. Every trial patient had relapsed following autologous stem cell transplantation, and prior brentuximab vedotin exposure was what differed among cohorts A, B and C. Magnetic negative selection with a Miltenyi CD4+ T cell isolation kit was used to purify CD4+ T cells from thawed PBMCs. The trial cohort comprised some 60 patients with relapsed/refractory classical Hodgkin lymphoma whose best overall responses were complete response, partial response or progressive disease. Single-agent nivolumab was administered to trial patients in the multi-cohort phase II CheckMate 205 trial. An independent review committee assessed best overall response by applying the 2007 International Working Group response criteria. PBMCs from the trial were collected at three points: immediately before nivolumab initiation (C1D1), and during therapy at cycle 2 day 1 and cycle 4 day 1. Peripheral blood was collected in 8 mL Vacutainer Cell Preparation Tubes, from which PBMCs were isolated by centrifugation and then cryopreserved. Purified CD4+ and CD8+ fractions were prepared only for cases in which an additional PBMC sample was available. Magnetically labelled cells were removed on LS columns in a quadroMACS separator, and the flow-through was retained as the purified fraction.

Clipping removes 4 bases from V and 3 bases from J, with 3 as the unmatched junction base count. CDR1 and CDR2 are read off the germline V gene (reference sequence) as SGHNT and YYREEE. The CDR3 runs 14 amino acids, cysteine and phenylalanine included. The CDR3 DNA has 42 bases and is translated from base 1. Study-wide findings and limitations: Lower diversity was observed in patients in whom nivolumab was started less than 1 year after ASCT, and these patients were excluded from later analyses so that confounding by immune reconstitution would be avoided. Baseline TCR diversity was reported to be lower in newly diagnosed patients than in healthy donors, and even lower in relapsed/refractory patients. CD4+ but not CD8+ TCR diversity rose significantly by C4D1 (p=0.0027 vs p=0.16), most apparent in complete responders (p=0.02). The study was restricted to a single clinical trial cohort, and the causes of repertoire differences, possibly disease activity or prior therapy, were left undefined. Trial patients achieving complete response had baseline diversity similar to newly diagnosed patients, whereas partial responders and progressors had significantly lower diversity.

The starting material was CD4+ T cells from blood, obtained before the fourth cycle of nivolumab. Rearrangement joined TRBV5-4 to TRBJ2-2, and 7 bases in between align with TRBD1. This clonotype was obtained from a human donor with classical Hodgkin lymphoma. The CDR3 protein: CASSHGQDTGELFF. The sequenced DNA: TGTGCCAGCAGCCATGGACAGGACACCGGGGAGCTGTTTTTT.